This record looks at one TCR beta chain sequence and its context. Its antigen is not identified. This sample is part of a study of shared clonotypes between healthy human individuals. Broader study findings: Despite large depth, sorted-subset datasets appeared incompletely sequenced.

CDR3 size: 16 residues. Germline-derived CDR1 and CDR2 are SNHLY and FYNNEI. Trimming cost V 7 bases and J 1 base; bases outside gene matches: 10. An even split of each subset's genomic DNA across several immunoSEQ plates was performed. Sequenced by immunoSEQ multiplex PCR; TCRdb stores in-frame clones only, minus some. The sample records hundreds of thousands of clones, around 73% being singletons. The chain combines TRBV2 with TRBJ1-5, with TRBD1 identical over 7 bases. This receptor was obtained from a woman aged 30 to 39 in good health. Sequencing was done on a sample of memory CD4+ T cells sorted from blood. Subset: CD45RA-negative fraction. This CDR3 reads CASTRDSQLSNQPQHF. The CDR3 DNA sequence: TGTGCCAGCACCAGGGACAGCCAATTAAGCAATCAGCCCCAGCATTTT.